The T cell receptor beta chain under discussion was sequenced for a study of shared clonotypes between healthy human individuals. CD8 cells regarded as naive lacked CD45RO, were positively chosen for CCR7, and omitted terminally differentiated effector memory CD45RA+ cells. Trimming removed 0 bases at V and 9 bases at J, with 7 bases between. Germline V gene lookup returns CDR1 SGHDT and CDR2 YYEEEE. This CDR3 is built from 12 residues. Comment on this clone: The sample carries other DNA sequences with the same CDR3.

Data came from immunoSEQ multiplex PCR; TCRdb stores just in-frame clones and leaves some out. The table lists about 2.1 million clones, around 93% of them singletons. The gene calls are TRBV5-6 and TRBJ2-1, with D unclear. This receptor was taken from a man aged 18 to 29 in good health. Some clones in this sample may be carry-over from other donors' samples. The sample taken for sequencing was naive CD8+ T cells from PBMCs. CDR3 sequence reads: CASSLGRGEQFF. CDR3 bases: TGTGCCAGCAGCTTGGGCAGAGGTGAGCAGTTCTTC.